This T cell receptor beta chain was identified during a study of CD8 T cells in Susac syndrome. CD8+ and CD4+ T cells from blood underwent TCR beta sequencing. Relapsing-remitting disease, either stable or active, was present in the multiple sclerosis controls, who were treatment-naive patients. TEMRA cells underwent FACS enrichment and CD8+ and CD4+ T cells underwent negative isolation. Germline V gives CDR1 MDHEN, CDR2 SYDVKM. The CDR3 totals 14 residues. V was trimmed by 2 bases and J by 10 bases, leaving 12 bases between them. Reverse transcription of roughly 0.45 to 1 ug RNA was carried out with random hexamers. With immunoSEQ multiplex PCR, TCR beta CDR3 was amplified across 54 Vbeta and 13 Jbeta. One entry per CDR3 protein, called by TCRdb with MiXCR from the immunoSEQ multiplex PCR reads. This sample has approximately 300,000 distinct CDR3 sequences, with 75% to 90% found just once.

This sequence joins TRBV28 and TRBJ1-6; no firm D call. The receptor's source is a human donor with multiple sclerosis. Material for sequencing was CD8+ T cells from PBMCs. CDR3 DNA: TGTGCCAGCAGTTTAGCCCCATCGGGGTCACCCCTCCACTTT. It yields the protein CASSLAPSGSPLHF.